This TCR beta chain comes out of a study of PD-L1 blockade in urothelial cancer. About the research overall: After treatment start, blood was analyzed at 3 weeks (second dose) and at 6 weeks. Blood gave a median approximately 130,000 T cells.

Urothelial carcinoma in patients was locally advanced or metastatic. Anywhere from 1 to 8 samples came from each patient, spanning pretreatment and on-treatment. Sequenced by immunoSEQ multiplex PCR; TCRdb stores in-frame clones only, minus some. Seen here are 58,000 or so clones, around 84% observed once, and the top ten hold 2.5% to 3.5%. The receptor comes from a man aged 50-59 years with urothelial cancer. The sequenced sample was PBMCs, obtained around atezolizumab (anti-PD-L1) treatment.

The chain's CDR3 is CASRALGGRATDTQYF. The CDR3 DNA sequence: TGTGCCAGCAGGGCTCTTGGTGGGAGGGCCACAGATACGCAGTATTTT. The chain carries TRBV5-6 and TRBJ2-3; TRBD2 matches at 7 bases. The CDR3 runs 16 residues. Looked up from germline, CDR1 is SGHDT and CDR2 is YYEEEE. The ends lost 5 bases at V and 2 bases at J; junction bases unmatched: 11. Full variable domain (missing parts from reference TRBV5-6 and TRBJ2-3): DAGVTQSPTHLIKTRGQQVTLRCSPKSGHDTVSWYQQALGQGPQFIFQYYEEEERQRGNFPDRFSGHQFPNYSSELNVNALLLGDSALYLCASRALGGRATDTQYFGPGTRLTVL.